The 30 T cell receptor beta chains reported below all come from one sample, sequenced in a study of shared clonotypes between healthy human individuals. TCRdb keeps only in-frame clones here, not all; method: immunoSEQ multiplex PCR. The data hold approximately 980,000 clones, with approximately 80% observed a single time. Sequences were obtained from memory CD4+ T cells sorted from blood. As for subset: CD45RA-negative fraction. The receptors shown here come from a man between 18 and 29 years old in good health.

The chain links TRBV7-2 to TRBJ2-1; D uncertain. Trimming removed 3 bases from V and 6 bases from J, with 9 bases in between. The CDR3 has 13 residues. The germline gives CDR1 SGHTA, CDR2 FQGNSA. In nucleotides, the CDR3 is TGTGCCAGCAGCTTTAAGCGCGCCAATGAGCAGTTCTTC. It translates to CASSFKRANEQFF.

In this sample, this clone turned up a few times. The V and J genes are TRBV28 and TRBJ1-5; D might be TRBD1 (5 bases). The germline V and J ends were trimmed by 6 bases and 8 bases, with 14 bases remaining between them. Germline CDR1 and CDR2: MDHEN and SYDVKM. The CDR3 has 13 residues. CDR3: CASSSGPPKPQHF. CDR3 DNA: TGTGCCAGCAGCTCGGGACCGCCCAAGCCCCAGCATTTT.

The V call is TRBV19, the J call TRBJ2-1, with D perhaps TRBD2 (5 bases). There are 17 residues in the CDR3. Trimming took off 2 bases at V and 4 bases at J, with 18 bases between the two ends. Germline-derived CDR1 and CDR2 are LNHDA and SQIVND (reference sequence). The chain's CDR3 is CASSISVRVGVYNEQFF. The DNA for the CDR3 is TGTGCCAGTAGTATAAGTGTGAGGGTGGGAGTATACAATGAGCAGTTCTTC.

The chain recombines TRBV7-9 with TRBJ2-5, with D possibly called TRBD1 or TRBD2 (5 bases each). Per the germline V gene, CDR1 is SEHNR and CDR2 is FQNEAQ (reference sequence). Trimming took 8 bases from V and 3 from J, leaving 16 bases between them. This CDR3 has 14 residues. The CDR3 DNA sequence: TGTGCCAGCGCTCGGGGCTGGGGGAAAGAGACCCAGTACTTC. Its translation is CASARGWGKETQYF.

V is TRBV7-2 and J is TRBJ2-5, with TRBD2 matching 8 bases. This CDR3 comprises 12 residues. J lost 9 bases, V lost 6 bases, and 6 bases had no gene match. Germline CDR1 reads SGHTA; CDR2 reads FQGNSA. CDR3: CASRSSGSPQYF. The CDR3 DNA follows: TGTGCCAGCAGGTCGAGCGGGAGCCCCCAGTACTTC.

The CDR3 here is CASSIDIGKLFF. Written as DNA, the CDR3 is TGCGCCAGCAGCATTGACATTGGAAAACTGTTTTTT. The chain uses TRBV5-1 and TRBJ1-4, with unresolved D. The CDR3 has 12 amino acids. With 4 bases removed from V and 10 bases from J, the gap between germline ends came to 11 bases. Germline loops: CDR1 SGHRS, CDR2 YFSETQ. The whole variable domain, filled in from reference TRBV5-1 and TRBJ1-4, reads KAGVTQTPRYLIKTRGQQVTLSCSPISGHRSVSWYQQTPGQGLQFLFEYFSETQRNKGNFPGRFSGRQFSNSRSEMNVSTLELGDSALYLCASSIDIGKLFFGSGTQLSVL.

This clone was recorded only once. CDR3 nucleotides: TGTGCCAGTAGTATGGGTCGAACTAGCACAGATACGCAGTATTTT. This translates into CASSMGRTSTDTQYF. The chain carries TRBV19 and TRBJ2-3; D is uncertain. Trimming cost V 3 bases and J 0 bases, with 10 bases left between them. Per germline, CDR1 LNHDA and CDR2 SQIVND (reference sequence). The CDR3 is 15 residues long.

This sequence joins TRBV9 and TRBJ2-3; D gene ambiguous. Trimming took 4 bases from V and 7 from J, leaving 19 bases between them. The CDR3 runs 15 residues. CDR1 and CDR2 from the germline V gene are SGDLS and YYNGEE. CDR3 DNA sequence: TGTGCCAGCAGCCCCGGTGTAGGGCCCCTATATACGCAGTATTTT. Amino acids: CASSPGVGPLYTQYF.

This rearrangement joins TRBV5-1 to TRBJ2-2, with a tentative D call TRBD1 (6 bases). V was shortened by 7 bases and J by 4 bases, with 14 bases between the two germline ends. Germline V gene sequence: CDR1 SGHRS, CDR2 YFSETQ. The CDR3 spans 14 residues. The CDR3 spells CASGAARGTGELFF. Written as DNA, the CDR3 is TGCGCCAGCGGGGCTGCCAGGGGCACCGGGGAGCTGTTTTTT.

J is TRBJ2-7 and V is TRBV5-6; 11 bases agree with TRBD1. The CDR3 is 15 amino acids. The junction had 6 bases not matched to a gene; V was cut back by 0 bases and J by 7 bases. CDR1 and CDR2 (germline): SGHDT, YYEEEE. The CDR3 sequence is CASSLGGQGAWEQYF. CDR3 DNA sequence: TGTGCCAGCAGCTTGGGCGGACAGGGGGCCTGGGAGCAGTACTTC.

V gene TRBV9 combines with J gene TRBJ2-2, with a weak D call TRBD1 (6 bases). V was cut by 1 base and J by 0 bases, with 7 bases left in between. Germline CDR1 is SGDLS and CDR2 is YYNGEE. The CDR3 spans 15 residues. CDR3 region: CASSVQGTNTGELFF. CDR3 coding DNA: TGTGCCAGCAGCGTACAGGGGACGAACACCGGGGAGCTGTTTTTT.

The J gene is TRBJ1-6, the V gene TRBV27, with D possibly TRBD1 on 5 matching bases. This CDR3 is built from 15 residues. Trimming left V 5 bases short and J 11 bases short, with 19 bases between. Germline-derived CDR1 and CDR2 are MNHEY and SMNVEV (reference sequence). The CDR3 here is CASSPRGRVIAPLHF. CDR3 DNA sequence: TGTGCCAGCAGTCCTCGGGGGAGGGTCATCGCACCCCTCCACTTT.

The V call is TRBV6-5, the J call TRBJ2-1, with TRBD2 matching over 8 bases. CDR3 length: 16 amino acids. The germline V gene has CDR1 MNHEY and CDR2 SVGAGI. Trimming took 0 bases from V and 6 from J; bases not matched to a gene: 7. The CDR3 sequence is CASSYSKVAGLNEQFF. The CDR3, as DNA: TGTGCCAGCAGTTACTCAAAGGTAGCGGGGCTCAATGAGCAGTTCTTC.

This chain connects TRBV5-1 to TRBJ2-3; 11 bases fit TRBD2. The J segment lost 5 bases and the V segment lost 4 bases, leaving 3 bases of the junction unmatched. The CDR3 runs 14 residues. Per the germline V gene, CDR1 is SGHRS and CDR2 is YFSETQ. The CDR3 sequence is CASSPGTSGDTQYF. The CDR3, as DNA: TGCGCCAGCAGCCCCGGGACTAGCGGAGATACGCAGTATTTT.

This CDR3 reads CASSWASGDYEQYF. The CDR3 nucleotides are TGCGCCAGCAGCTGGGCTAGCGGGGACTACGAGCAGTACTTC. The V and J genes are TRBV5-1 and TRBJ2-7; TRBD2 matches at 9 bases. This CDR3 is built from 14 residues. The V and J ends lost 3 bases and 3 bases, in that order; junction bases with no gene match: 4. Germline CDR1 SGHRS, CDR2 YFSETQ.

The chain couples TRBV29-1 to TRBJ2-5, with D possibly TRBD1 on 6 matching bases. Germline V gene sequence: CDR1 SQVTM, CDR2 ANQGSEA. Deletions cut 2 bases from V and 1 base from J, with 8 bases between. The CDR3 contains 13 residues. The DNA of the CDR3 is TGCAGCGTTGAAAGGGGGTCCCAAGAGACCCAGTACTTC. This encodes CSVERGSQETQYF.

The chain has TRBV5-1 and TRBJ1-2; 8 positions agree with TRBD1. V gave up 3 bases and J gave up 6 bases; unmatched junction bases: 16. The CDR3 is made up of 17 amino acids. Per the germline V gene, CDR1 is SGHRS and CDR2 is YFSETQ. In DNA, the CDR3 is TGCGCCAGCAGCTCAACGCTCGTACAGGGGGGTCCTAATGGCTACACCTTC. It yields the protein CASSSTLVQGGPNGYTF.

The rearrangement uses TRBV2 and TRBJ1-1, with a tentative D call TRBD1 (5 bases). The germline V and J ends were trimmed by 5 bases and 6 bases, with 13 bases remaining between them. The CDR3 is 13 residues long. Germline CDR1 is SNHLY and CDR2 is FYNNEI. The CDR3 bases are TGTGCCAGCAGTCCGGAAGGGGTCGCTGAAGCTTTCTTT. Its protein product is CASSPEGVAEAFF.

CDR3 loop: CASSSPRGALYGYTF. The CDR3, as DNA: TGTGCCAGCAGTTCCCCCAGGGGAGCCCTCTATGGCTACACCTTC. V gene TRBV28 combines with J gene TRBJ1-2; the D gene is possibly TRBD1 (6 bases). The germline V gene encodes CDR1 MDHEN and CDR2 SYDVKM. V was cut by 4 bases and J by 4 bases, with 16 bases left in between. This CDR3 is 15 amino acids long.

This chain joins TRBV29-1 and TRBJ2-3, with 9 bases that match TRBD1. CDR1 is SQVTM and CDR2 is ANQGSEA in the germline V gene. Losses at the gene ends were 6 bases for V and 3 bases for J; bases not matched to a gene: 4. This CDR3 contains 13 residues. The CDR3 is CSVPGQGTDTQYF. CDR3 bases: TGCAGCGTCCCGGGACAGGGTACAGATACGCAGTATTTT.

The V and J genes are TRBV28 and TRBJ1-1, with no clear D. Trimming cost V 8 bases and J 0 bases, with 13 bases left between them. Germline-derived CDR1 and CDR2 are MDHEN and SYDVKM. The CDR3 totals 14 residues. The DNA of the CDR3 is TGTGCCAGCGATTGGGGTCGGTTGAACACTGAAGCTTTCTTT. This encodes CASDWGRLNTEAFF.

The V call is TRBV15, the J call TRBJ2-1, with D possibly being TRBD1 or TRBD2 (5 bases each). This CDR3 contains 15 residues. Germline-derived CDR1 and CDR2 are LNHNV and YYDKDF (reference sequence). V lost 1 base, J lost 3 bases, and 10 bases lay in between. CDR3 residues: CATSRVEGNYNEQFF. The CDR3 coding sequence is TGTGCCACCAGCAGAGTCGAGGGGAACTACAATGAGCAGTTCTTC.

The chain is built from TRBV6-1 and TRBJ1-1; possibly TRBD1 for D (6 bases). Germline V gene sequence: CDR1 MNHNS, CDR2 SASEGT. V shed 5 bases and J shed 0 bases, with 10 bases lying between them. The CDR3 runs to 14 residues. CDR3 region: CASSWGQLNTEAFF. In DNA, the CDR3 is TGTGCCAGCAGTTGGGGGCAGCTGAACACTGAAGCTTTCTTT.

The chain employs TRBV10-3 and TRBJ2-1; the D is unclear. Germline values: CDR1 ENHRY, CDR2 SYGVKD. This CDR3 is built from 15 residues. Trimming took 3 bases from V and 0 from J, leaving 9 bases between them. Written as DNA, the CDR3 is TGTGCCATCAGTGACACCGGTAGCTCCTACAATGAGCAGTTCTTC. Residues: CAISDTGSSYNEQFF.

The chain couples TRBV19 to TRBJ2-1, with 7 nucleotides matching TRBD1. The CDR3 has 15 residues. Germline V gives CDR1 LNHDA, CDR2 SQIVND (reference sequence). Unmatched junction bases numbered 2, after V lost 1 base and J lost 2 bases. The CDR3 sequence: CASSIGTGPYNEQFF. CDR3 DNA: TGTGCCAGTAGTATAGGGACAGGCCCCTACAATGAGCAGTTCTTC.

About this clone itself: This sample also contains other DNA sequences that code for the same CDR3. The chain employs TRBV6-1 and TRBJ1-5; D may be TRBD1 (5 bases). Germline loops: CDR1 MNHNS, CDR2 SASEGT. The germline V and J ends were trimmed by 6 bases and 4 bases, with 10 bases remaining between them. This CDR3 contains 13 residues. The CDR3 region has the DNA TGTGCCAGCAGGTATAGGGGTAATCAGCCCCAGCATTTT. Translation: CASRYRGNQPQHF.

This clone appeared a few times. The chain carries TRBV9 and TRBJ1-6, with D unresolved. Germline V gives CDR1 SGDLS, CDR2 YYNGEE. CDR3 length equals 15 residues. V was pared by 3 bases and J by 6 bases, with 13 bases between. The CDR3 sequence is CASSGEAKSNSPLHF. As DNA, the CDR3 is TGTGCCAGCAGCGGTGAAGCCAAGAGTAATTCACCCCTCCACTTT.

V usage is TRBV27 and J usage is TRBJ1-2; the D is unclear. From germline, CDR1 is MNHEY and CDR2 SMNVEV (reference sequence). This CDR3 is built from 12 residues. Trimming removed 3 bases at V and 7 bases at J, with 9 bases between. The CDR3 protein is CASSFRGGGYTF. DNA of the CDR3: TGTGCCAGCAGTTTCCGGGGTGGTGGCTACACCTTC.

The V gene is TRBV7-2, the J gene TRBJ2-3; D unclear. CDR1 and CDR2 (germline): SGHTA, FQGNSA. Deletions cut 7 bases from V and 2 bases from J, with 13 bases between. The CDR3 is 14 residues long. The CDR3 bases are TGTGCCAGCATTGACATCCACCACACAGATACGCAGTATTTT. This sequence encodes CASIDIHHTDTQYF.

The chain links TRBV7-9 to TRBJ1-3, with D maybe TRBD1 (6 bases). V lost 1 base and J 1 base, leaving 11 bases between the germline ends. The CDR3 is made up of 16 amino acids. CDR1 is SEHNR and CDR2 is FQNEAQ in the germline V gene (reference sequence). CDR3 nucleotides: TGTGCCAGCAGCTTAGAGGGGGGGAAGTCTGGAAACACCATATATTTT. It encodes CASSLEGGKSGNTIYF.